This T cell receptor (beta chain) originates from a study of blood T cell repertoires in COVID-19. On the study more broadly: Acute and convalescent COVID-19 specimens originated in the United States, Italy and Spain. Nucleic acid was either cDNA or gDNA, and it came from T cells, B-cell-depleted T cells, or PBMCs.

Assay used: immunoSEQ multiplex PCR; TCRdb lists only in-frame clones, some missing. This table holds 110,000 to 150,000 clones, around 80% found once. Individuals aged about 18 to 90 years were recruited from 24 US areas. Which cohort a participant joined came from the clinical history participants gave. The receptor comes from a woman between 45 and 65 years old who had recovered from COVID-19. Sequencing was done on a sample of PBMCs or T cells enriched from blood (not recorded which).

The CDR3 DNA follows: TGTGCCAGCAGCGTCACAGGGGACAGCACAGATACGCAGTATTTT. Encoded protein: CASSVTGDSTDTQYF. The chain links TRBV9 to TRBJ2-3; TRBD1 matches 7 bases. Germline assignment: CDR1 SGDLS and CDR2 YYNGEE. J was trimmed by 0 bases and V by 2 bases; bases with no gene match: 3. There are 15 residues in the CDR3.